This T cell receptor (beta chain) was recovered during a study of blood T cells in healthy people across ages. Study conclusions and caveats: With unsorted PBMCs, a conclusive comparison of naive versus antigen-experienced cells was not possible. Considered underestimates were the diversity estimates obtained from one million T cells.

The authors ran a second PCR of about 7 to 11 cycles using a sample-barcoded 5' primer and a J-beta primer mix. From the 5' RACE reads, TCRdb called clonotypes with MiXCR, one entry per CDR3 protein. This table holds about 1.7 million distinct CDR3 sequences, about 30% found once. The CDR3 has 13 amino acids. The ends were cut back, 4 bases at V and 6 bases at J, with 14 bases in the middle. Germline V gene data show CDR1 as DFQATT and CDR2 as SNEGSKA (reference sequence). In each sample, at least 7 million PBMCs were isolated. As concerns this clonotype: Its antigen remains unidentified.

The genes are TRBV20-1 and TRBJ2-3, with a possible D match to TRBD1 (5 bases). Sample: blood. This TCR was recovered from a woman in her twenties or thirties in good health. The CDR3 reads CSAIEPGLDTQYF. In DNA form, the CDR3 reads TGCAGTGCTATCGAACCAGGGCTGGATACGCAGTATTTT.